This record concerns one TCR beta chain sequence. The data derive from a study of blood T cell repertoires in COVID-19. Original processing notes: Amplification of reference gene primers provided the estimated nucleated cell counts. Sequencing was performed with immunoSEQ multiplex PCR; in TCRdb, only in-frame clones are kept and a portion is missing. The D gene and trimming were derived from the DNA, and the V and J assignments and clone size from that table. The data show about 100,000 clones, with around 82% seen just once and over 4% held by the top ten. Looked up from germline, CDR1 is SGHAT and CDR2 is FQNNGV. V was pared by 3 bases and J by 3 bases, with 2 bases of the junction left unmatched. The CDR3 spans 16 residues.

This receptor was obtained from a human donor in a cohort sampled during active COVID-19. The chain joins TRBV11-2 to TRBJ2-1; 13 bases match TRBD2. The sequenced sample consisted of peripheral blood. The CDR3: CASSFGTSGVYNEQFF. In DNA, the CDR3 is TGTGCCAGCAGCTTCGGGACTAGCGGGGTCTACAATGAGCAGTTCTTC. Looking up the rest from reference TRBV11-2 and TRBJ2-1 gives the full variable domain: EAGVAQSPRYKIIEKRQSVAFWCNPISGHATLYWYQQILGQGPKLLIQFQNNGVVDDSQLPKDRFSAERLKGVDSTLKIQPAKLEDSAVYLCASSFGTSGVYNEQFFGPGTRLTVL.